The clone carrying this T cell receptor beta chain was picked up a small number of times. What it binds is unknown. The whole isolated RNA underwent reverse transcription, so sequencing captured expressed TCRB transcripts. Repertoires were generated with immunoSEQ multiplex PCR, while TCRdb's copy carries only in-frame clones and drops some. The top ten hold about 0.042% of the sample, which has about half a million clones, approximately 10% seen once. The CDR3 is 15 amino acids. Looked up from germline, CDR1 is SGHTA and CDR2 is FQGTGA. V dropped 1 base and J dropped 0 bases, with 4 bases sitting between them. These data originate in a study of beta chain features in type 1 diabetes. Over 95% purity was reached by all sorted populations. Study outcomes and limitations: Fewer junction insertions and more nucleotide deletions appeared in type 1 diabetes patients. Moderate but significant shortening of TCRB CDR3s was recorded in all four CD4+ subsets from Type 1 diabetes patients. A greater similarity of naive, central memory and Treg TCRB repertoires was seen among patients than among healthy donors.

This TCR derives from a woman younger than 35 in good health. The rearrangement links TRBV7-3 to TRBJ2-6; D not resolved. Sequenced material: naive CD4+ T cells from blood. CDR3 sequence (DNA): TGTGCCAGCAGCTTAAAGATCTCTGGGGCCAACGTCCTGACTTTC. Protein: CASSLKISGANVLTF.